This T cell receptor (beta chain) was documented in a study of blood T cell repertoires in COVID-19. Study as a whole: T cells, B-cell-depleted T cells, or PBMCs supplied cDNA or gDNA.

V shed 1 base, J shed 4 bases, and the junction held 6 bases outside the gene matches. There are 17 residues in the CDR3. From germline, CDR1 is SGDLS and CDR2 YYNGEE. Original processing methods: How many nucleated cells were present was estimated from reference gene primer amplification. The table came from immunoSEQ multiplex PCR; TCRdb's copy has only in-frame clones and leaves some out. The DNA gave D and trimming, while V, J and clone size come from that table. The table has about 210,000 clones, approximately 80% seen once. Study members were between about 18 and 90 years old and lived in 24 US regions. Membership in each cohort depended on participant-reported clinical history.

The sequencing sample was made of PBMCs or T cells enriched from blood (not recorded which). This TCR came from a woman aged 50 to 60 with acute COVID-19. The chain carries TRBV9 and TRBJ2-2; 11 nucleotides align to TRBD2. The DNA for the CDR3 is TGTGCCAGCAGCGTATGGCCGGGACTAGCGGCCACCGGGGAGCTGTTTTTT. Translated, it gives CASSVWPGLAATGELFF.